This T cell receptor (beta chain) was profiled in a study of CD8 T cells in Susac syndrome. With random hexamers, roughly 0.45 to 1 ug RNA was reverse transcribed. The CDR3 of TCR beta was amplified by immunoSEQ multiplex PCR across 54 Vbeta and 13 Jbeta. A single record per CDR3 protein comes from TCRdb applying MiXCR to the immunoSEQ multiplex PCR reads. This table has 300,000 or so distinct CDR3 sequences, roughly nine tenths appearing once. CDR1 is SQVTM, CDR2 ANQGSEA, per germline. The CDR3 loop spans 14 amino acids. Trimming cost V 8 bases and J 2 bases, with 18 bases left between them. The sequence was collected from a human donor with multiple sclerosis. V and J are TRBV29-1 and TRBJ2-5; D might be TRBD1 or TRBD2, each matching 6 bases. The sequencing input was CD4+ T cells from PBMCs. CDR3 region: CSTRRGLAQETQYF. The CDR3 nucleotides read TGCAGCACGAGGAGGGGGTTGGCGCAAGAGACCCAGTACTTC.